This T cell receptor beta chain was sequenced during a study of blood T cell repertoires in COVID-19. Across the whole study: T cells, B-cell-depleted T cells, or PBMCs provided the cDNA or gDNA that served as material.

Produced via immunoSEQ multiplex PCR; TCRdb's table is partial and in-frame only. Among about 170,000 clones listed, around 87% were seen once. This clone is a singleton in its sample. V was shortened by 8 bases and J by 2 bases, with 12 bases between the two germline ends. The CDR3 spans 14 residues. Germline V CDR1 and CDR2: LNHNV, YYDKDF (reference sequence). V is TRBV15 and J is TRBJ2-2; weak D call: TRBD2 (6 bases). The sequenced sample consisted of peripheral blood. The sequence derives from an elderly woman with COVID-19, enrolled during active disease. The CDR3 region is CATGSGVNTGELFF. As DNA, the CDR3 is TGTGCCACCGGGTCGGGGGTTAACACCGGGGAGCTGTTTTTT.